A single sample gave rise to the 12 T cell receptor beta chains below, sequenced in a study of CD8+CD57+ T cells in acquired aplastic anemia. Investigators profiled TCR beta VDJ and CDR3 from genomic DNA template. TCRdb recomputed calls from the reads with MiXCR, one row per CDR3 protein. This table has approximately 130,000 distinct CDR3 sequences, around two fifths appearing once. The sample was sorted CD4+, CD8+, or CD8+CD57+ T cells (not recorded which) from PBMCs. These receptors were obtained from a human donor in good health, serving as a control.

This sequence joins TRBV7-9 and TRBJ1-2; D unresolved. Germline-derived CDR1 and CDR2 are SEHNR and FQNEAQ (reference sequence). The ends were cut back, 11 bases at V and 2 bases at J, with 15 bases in the middle. CDR3 length equals 13 residues. The CDR3 sequence is CAGLEVNNYGYTF. The CDR3 coding sequence is TGTGCCGGCCTGGAGGTAAACAACTATGGCTACACCTTC.

The J gene is TRBJ1-1, the V gene TRBV9, with D possibly being TRBD1 (5 bases). Trimming removed 4 bases from V and 1 base from J, with 11 bases in between. The CDR3 spans 14 residues. Germline V gene data show CDR1 as SGDLS and CDR2 as YYNGEE. The DNA for the CDR3 is TGTGCCAGCAGCTCCTGGGGGGAGAACACTGAAGCTTTCTTT. It codes for CASSSWGENTEAFF.

This clonotype was observed once. This chain's CDR3 is CSVEHAGEAGNEKLFF. The CDR3, as DNA: TGCAGCGTTGAGCACGCCGGTGAGGCCGGCAATGAAAAACTGTTTTTT. The V call is TRBV29-1, the J call TRBJ1-4, with no clear D. Trimming took off 3 bases at V and 5 bases at J, with 19 bases between the two ends. The CDR3 covers 16 residues. From germline, CDR1 is SQVTM and CDR2 ANQGSEA.

The J gene is TRBJ1-5, the V gene TRBV6-1; D is unclear. V was shortened by 4 bases and J by 3 bases, with 10 bases between the two germline ends. CDR1 and CDR2 from the germline V gene are MNHNS and SASEGT. The CDR3 totals 14 residues. CDR3 sequence: CASSAGADNQPQHF. CDR3 sequence (DNA): TGTGCCAGCAGTGCAGGCGCCGACAATCAGCCCCAGCATTTT.

By proportion, this clonotype is medium-sized (0.01 to 0.1%). The DNA of the CDR3 is TGTGCCACCAGCAGAGACGCCGTGGGGAGCGATGGCTACACCTTC. It codes for CATSRDAVGSDGYTF. V is TRBV15 and J is TRBJ1-2; D unresolved. CDR3 length: 15 amino acids. Per germline, CDR1 LNHNV and CDR2 YYDKDF (reference sequence). Trimming took 0 bases from V and 6 from J, leaving 14 bases between them.

The table lists this clonotype with a few counts. A single base separates this from a much larger clone, so it may be a read error. The rearrangement joins TRBV6-4 to TRBJ1-1; D may be TRBD1 (6 bases). CDR1 is MRHNA, CDR2 SNTAGT, per germline. The length of the CDR3 is 14 residues. The CDR3 here is CASSDTSRGTGAFF. CDR3 sequence (DNA): TGTGCCAGCAGTGACACCTCCAGGGGCACTGGAGCTTTCTTT.

This sequence joins TRBV28 and TRBJ1-1; D is unresolved. Trimming removed 3 bases at V and 2 bases at J, with 7 bases between. This CDR3 region has 13 residues. Germline CDR1 reads MDHEN; CDR2 reads SYDVKM. This CDR3 is CASSFGSNTEAFF. CDR3 coding DNA: TGTGCCAGCAGTTTCGGGAGCAACACTGAAGCTTTCTTT.

This clonotype was seen ten or more times. This chain connects TRBV9 to TRBJ1-2; D call uncertain. Germline V gene data show CDR1 as SGDLS and CDR2 as YYNGEE. The CDR3 is made up of 14 amino acids. V was cut by 2 bases and J by 4 bases, with 12 bases left in between. CDR3 nucleotide sequence: TGTGCCAGCAGCGTGAGGGCGGGAGGCTATGGCTACACCTTC. Protein: CASSVRAGGYGYTF.

There are many counts of this clonotype. DNA of the CDR3: TGTGCCAGCAGTTTAGCTAGGAACACTGAAGCTTTCTTT. It specifies CASSLARNTEAFF. This rearrangement joins TRBV12-3 or TRBV12-4 to TRBJ1-1; no reliable D call. V dropped 0 bases and J dropped 1 base, with 3 bases sitting between them. The CDR3 has 13 residues.

V usage is TRBV19 and J usage is TRBJ2-1; 7 bases are shared with TRBD2. J gave up 9 bases and V 3 bases, and 14 bases lay outside the gene matches. This CDR3 is 16 amino acids long. Germline loops: CDR1 LNHDA, CDR2 SQIVND (reference sequence). The CDR3 protein is CASSIGGERTMGEQFF. The CDR3 DNA sequence: TGTGCCAGTAGTATTGGGGGGGAGCGGACCATGGGTGAGCAGTTCTTC.

The chain employs TRBV2 and TRBJ2-7; D may be TRBD2 (5 bases). Germline values: CDR1 SNHLY, CDR2 FYNNEI. The CDR3 totals 11 residues. V was pared by 7 bases and J by 3 bases, with 7 bases between. The CDR3 reads CASNEGYEQYF. The DNA for the CDR3 is TGTGCCAGCAATGAGGGCTACGAGCAGTACTTC.

V is TRBV7-2 and J is TRBJ2-5, with 10 bases lining up with TRBD2. CDR1 is SGHTA and CDR2 is FQGNSA in the germline V gene. The CDR3 sequence is 14 residues long. The ends lost 5 bases at V and 5 bases at J; junction bases unmatched: 5. Written as DNA, the CDR3 is TGTGCCAGCAGCAGCGGGGGGGCACGGGAGACCCAGTACTTC. Amino acid sequence: CASSSGGARETQYF.